These 11 T cell receptor beta chains share one sample of origin, sequenced in a study of shared clonotypes between healthy human individuals. Data came from immunoSEQ multiplex PCR; TCRdb stores just in-frame clones and leaves some out. The table has around 1.4 million clones, approximately 98.5% seen once. Sequenced sample: naive CD4+ T cells sorted from blood. Subset of the sample: CD45RA+ positively selected. The receptors come from a man between 25 and 39 years old in good health.

The genes are TRBV28 and TRBJ2-6; D not certain. V was shortened by 3 bases and J by 0 bases, with 6 bases between the two germline ends. The CDR3 is 15 residues long. Germline V gives CDR1 MDHEN, CDR2 SYDVKM. CDR3 DNA: TGTGCCAGCAGTTTTTCGGGCTCTGGGGCCAACGTCCTGACTTTC. Amino acid sequence: CASSFSGSGANVLTF. Drawing the rest from reference TRBV28 and TRBJ2-6, the complete variable domain is DVKVTQSSRYLVKRTGEKVFLECVQDMDHENMFWYRQDPGLGLRLIYFSYDVKMKEKGDIPEGYSVSREKKERFSLILESASTNQTSMYLCASSFSGSGANVLTFGAGSRLTVL.

The V call is TRBV7-8, the J call TRBJ1-3; no clear D gene. The germline V gene has CDR1 SGHVS and CDR2 FQNEAQ. The CDR3 sequence is 13 residues long. The V gene lost 5 bases and the J gene lost 0 bases, with 5 bases spanning the gap. CDR3 coding DNA: TGTGCCAGCAGCCTTCTCTCTGGAAACACCATATATTTT. This codes for CASSLLSGNTIYF.

Points on this clone: Within the sample, other DNA sequences also encode this same CDR3. The chain employs TRBV19 and TRBJ2-7; TRBD1 matches 10 bases. With V trimmed by 6 bases and J by 0 bases, 2 bases remained unmatched. From germline, CDR1 is LNHDA and CDR2 SQIVND (reference sequence). This CDR3 comprises 14 residues. CDR3 in DNA: TGTGCCAGTAGGGGACAGGGGTCCTCCTACGAGCAGTACTTC. This encodes CASRGQGSSYEQYF.

The chain has TRBV19 and TRBJ2-2; 8 bases agree with TRBD1. Germline CDR1 reads LNHDA; CDR2 reads SQIVND (reference sequence). The CDR3 runs 14 residues. J gave up 1 base and V 10 bases, and 5 bases lay outside the gene matches. CDR3 protein: CATQDRENTGELFF. The CDR3, as DNA: TGTGCCACTCAGGACAGGGAGAACACCGGGGAGCTGTTTTTT.

The chain combines TRBV7-9 with TRBJ2-5; D not resolved. Germline loops: CDR1 SEHNR, CDR2 FQNEAQ (reference sequence). Trimming left V 2 bases short and J 5 bases short, with 9 bases between. The CDR3 runs to 13 residues. CDR3 residues: CASSLFIVETQYF. The CDR3 coding sequence is TGTGCCAGCAGCTTATTTATCGTCGAGACCCAGTACTTC.

Concerning this clone: The same CDR3 is also encoded by other DNA sequences in this sample. The chain has TRBV20-1 and TRBJ2-1, with D unresolved. Trimming left V 4 bases short and J 4 bases short, with 5 bases between. The CDR3 extends over 11 amino acids. Germline values: CDR1 DFQATT, CDR2 SNEGSKA (reference sequence). CDR3 loop: CSAKEYNEQFF. The CDR3 coding sequence is TGCAGTGCTAAGGAATACAATGAGCAGTTCTTC.

Notes on this clone: Other DNA sequences in the sample encode the same CDR3. The gene calls are TRBV5-1 and TRBJ1-2; D not resolved. This CDR3 spans 13 amino acids. Between the trimmed V and J ends, which lost 0 bases and 2 bases, there was a span of 5 bases. CDR1 and CDR2 from the germline V gene are SGHRS and YFSETQ. CDR3 nucleotides: TGCGCCAGCAGCTTGGCTGTAAACTATGGCTACACCTTC. Translation: CASSLAVNYGYTF. Variable domain in full (rest from reference TRBV5-1 and TRBJ1-2): KAGVTQTPRYLIKTRGQQVTLSCSPISGHRSVSWYQQTPGQGLQFLFEYFSETQRNKGNFPGRFSGRQFSNSRSEMNVSTLELGDSALYLCASSLAVNYGYTFGSGTRLTVV.

The rearrangement uses TRBV14 and TRBJ2-3, with 9 bases fitting TRBD2. Germline CDR1 SGHDN, CDR2 FVKESK. The CDR3 covers 15 residues. The J segment lost 0 bases and the V segment lost 5 bases, leaving 3 bases of the junction unmatched. CDR3 in amino acids: CASSTLAGSTDTQYF. In DNA form, the CDR3 reads TGTGCCAGCAGCACCCTAGCGGGAAGCACAGATACGCAGTATTTT.

As for this clone: The sample contains more than one DNA sequence encoding this CDR3. The chain recombines TRBV29-1 with TRBJ2-7; maybe TRBD2 (6 bases). The CDR3 runs 12 residues. V was clipped by 4 bases and J by 4 bases, with 11 bases between them. The V gene's germline CDR1 is SQVTM and CDR2 ANQGSEA. As DNA, the CDR3 is TGCAGCGTTGTTGGGGGGAAGTACGAGCAGTACTTC. This codes for CSVVGGKYEQYF.

V and J are TRBV6-5 and TRBJ2-2, with TRBD1 matching over 7 bases. The length of the CDR3 is 14 residues. The trim removed 6 bases at V and 1 base at J, leaving 2 bases unmatched. Germline V gene sequence: CDR1 MNHEY, CDR2 SVGAGI. Here the CDR3 reads CASRNRGNTGELFF. The CDR3, as DNA: TGTGCCAGCAGAAACAGGGGGAACACCGGGGAGCTGTTTTTT.

The chain links TRBV6-1 to TRBJ2-3; tentative D call: TRBD1 (5 bases). CDR3 size: 15 residues. Germline V gene data show CDR1 as MNHNS and CDR2 as SASEGT. Between the trimmed V and J ends, which lost 3 bases and 1 base, there was a span of 11 bases. DNA for the CDR3: TGTGCCAGCAGTGATCAGGGAATGCGCACAGATACGCAGTATTTT. This codes for CASSDQGMRTDTQYF.